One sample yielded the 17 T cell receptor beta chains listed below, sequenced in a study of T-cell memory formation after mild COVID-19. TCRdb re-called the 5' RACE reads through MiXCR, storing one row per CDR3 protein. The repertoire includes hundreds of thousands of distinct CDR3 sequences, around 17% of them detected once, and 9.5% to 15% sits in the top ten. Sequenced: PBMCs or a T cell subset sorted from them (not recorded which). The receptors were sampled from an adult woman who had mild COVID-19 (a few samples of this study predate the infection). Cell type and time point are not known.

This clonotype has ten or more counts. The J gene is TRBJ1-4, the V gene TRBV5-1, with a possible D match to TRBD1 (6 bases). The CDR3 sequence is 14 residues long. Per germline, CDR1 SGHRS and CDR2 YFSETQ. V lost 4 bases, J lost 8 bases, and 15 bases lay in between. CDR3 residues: CASSPDSLAEKLFF. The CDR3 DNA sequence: TGCGCCAGCAGCCCGGACAGCCTTGCCGAAAAACTGTTTTTT. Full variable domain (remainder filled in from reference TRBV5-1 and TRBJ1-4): KAGVTQTPRYLIKTRGQQVTLSCSPISGHRSVSWYQQTPGQGLQFLFEYFSETQRNKGNFPGRFSGRQFSNSRSEMNVSTLELGDSALYLCASSPDSLAEKLFFGSGTQLSVL.

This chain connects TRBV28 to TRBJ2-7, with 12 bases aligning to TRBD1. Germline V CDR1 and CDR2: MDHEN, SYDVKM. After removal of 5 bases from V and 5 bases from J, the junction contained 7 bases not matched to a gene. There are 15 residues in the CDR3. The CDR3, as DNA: TGTGCCAGCAGTCTTCCGGGACAGGGGGCCCACGAGCAGTACTTC. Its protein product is CASSLPGQGAHEQYF.

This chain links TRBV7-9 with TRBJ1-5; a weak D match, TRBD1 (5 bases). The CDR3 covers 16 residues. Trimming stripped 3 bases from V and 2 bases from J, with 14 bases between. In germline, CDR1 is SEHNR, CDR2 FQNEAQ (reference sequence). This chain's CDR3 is CASSLGSGMGNQPQHF. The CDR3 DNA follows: TGTGCCAGCAGCTTGGGTTCAGGGATGGGCAATCAGCCCCAGCATTTT.

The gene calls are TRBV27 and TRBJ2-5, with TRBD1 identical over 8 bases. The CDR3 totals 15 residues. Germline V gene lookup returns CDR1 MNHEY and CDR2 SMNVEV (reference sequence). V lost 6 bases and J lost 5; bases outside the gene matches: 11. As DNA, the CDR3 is TGTGCCAGCAGCTCGTCCCGGACAGGGACGGAGACCCAGTACTTC. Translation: CASSSSRTGTETQYF.

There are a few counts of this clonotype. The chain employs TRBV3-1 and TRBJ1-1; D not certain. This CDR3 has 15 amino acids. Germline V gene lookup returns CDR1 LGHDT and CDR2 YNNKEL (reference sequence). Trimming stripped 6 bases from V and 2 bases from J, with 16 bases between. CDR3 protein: CASSHLSGGNTEAFF. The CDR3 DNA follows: TGTGCCAGCAGTCACCTATCCGGCGGTAACACTGAAGCTTTCTTT.

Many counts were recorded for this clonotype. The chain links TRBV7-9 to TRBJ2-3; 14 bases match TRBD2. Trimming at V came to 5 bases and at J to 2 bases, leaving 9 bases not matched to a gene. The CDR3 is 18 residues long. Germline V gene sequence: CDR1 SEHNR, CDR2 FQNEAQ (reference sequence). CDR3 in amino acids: CASSAPGLAGVYTDTQYF. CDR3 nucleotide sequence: TGTGCCAGCAGCGCTCCGGGACTAGCGGGAGTTTACACAGATACGCAGTATTTT. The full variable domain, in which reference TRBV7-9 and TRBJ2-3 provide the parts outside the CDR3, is DTGVSQNPRHKITKRGQNVTFRCDPISEHNRLYWYRQTLGQGPEFLTYFQNEAQLEKSRLLSDRFSAERPKGSFSTLEIQRTEQGDSAMYLCASSAPGLAGVYTDTQYFGPGTRLTVL.

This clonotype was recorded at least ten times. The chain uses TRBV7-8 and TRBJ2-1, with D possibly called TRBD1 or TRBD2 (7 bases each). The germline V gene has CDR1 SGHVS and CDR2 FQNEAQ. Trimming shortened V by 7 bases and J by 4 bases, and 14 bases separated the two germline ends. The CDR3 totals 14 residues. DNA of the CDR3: TGTGCCAGCAATCAGGGGGGAGGGTACAATGAGCAGTTCTTC. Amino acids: CASNQGGGYNEQFF.

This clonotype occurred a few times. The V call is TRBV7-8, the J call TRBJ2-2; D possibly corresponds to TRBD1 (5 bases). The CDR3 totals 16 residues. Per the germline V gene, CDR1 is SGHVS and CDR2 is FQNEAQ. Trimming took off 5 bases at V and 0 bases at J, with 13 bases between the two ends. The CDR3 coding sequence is TGTGCCAGCAGCCACGGCAGGGTCGCGAACACCGGGGAGCTGTTTTTT. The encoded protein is CASSHGRVANTGELFF. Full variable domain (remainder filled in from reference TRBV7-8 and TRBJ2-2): GAGVSQSPRYKVAKRGQDVALRCDPISGHVSLFWYQQALGQGPEFLTYFQNEAQLDKSGLPSDRFFAERPEGSVSTLKIQRTQQEDSAVYLCASSHGRVANTGELFFGEGSRLTVL.

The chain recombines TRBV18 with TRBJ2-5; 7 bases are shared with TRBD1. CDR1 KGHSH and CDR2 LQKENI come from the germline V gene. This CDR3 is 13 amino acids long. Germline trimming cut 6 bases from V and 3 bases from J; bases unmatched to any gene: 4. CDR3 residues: CASSPGQEETQYF. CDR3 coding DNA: TGTGCCAGCTCCCCTGGACAGGAAGAGACCCAGTACTTC.

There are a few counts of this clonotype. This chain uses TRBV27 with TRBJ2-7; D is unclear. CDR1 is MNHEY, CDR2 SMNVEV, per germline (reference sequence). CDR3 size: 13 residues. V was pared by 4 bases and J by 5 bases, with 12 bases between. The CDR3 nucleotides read TGTGCCAGCAGTTGGACGGCCTTTAACGAGCAGTACTTC. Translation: CASSWTAFNEQYF.

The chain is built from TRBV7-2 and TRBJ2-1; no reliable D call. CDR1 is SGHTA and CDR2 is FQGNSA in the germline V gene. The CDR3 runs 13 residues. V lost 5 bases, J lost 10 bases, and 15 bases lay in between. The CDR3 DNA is TGTGCCAGCAGCCCCGTGAGGAGTCCCGAGCAGTTCTTC. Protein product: CASSPVRSPEQFF.

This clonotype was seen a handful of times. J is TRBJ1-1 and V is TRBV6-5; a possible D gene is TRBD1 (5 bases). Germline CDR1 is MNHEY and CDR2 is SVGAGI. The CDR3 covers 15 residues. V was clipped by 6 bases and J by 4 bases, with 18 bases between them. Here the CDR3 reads CASRPSGMGTTEAFF. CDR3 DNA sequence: TGTGCCAGCAGACCCTCGGGGATGGGGACCACTGAAGCTTTCTTT.

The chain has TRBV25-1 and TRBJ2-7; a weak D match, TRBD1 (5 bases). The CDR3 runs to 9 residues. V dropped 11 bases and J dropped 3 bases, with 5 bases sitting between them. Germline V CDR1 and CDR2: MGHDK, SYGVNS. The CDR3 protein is CAGHYEQYF. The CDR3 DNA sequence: TGTGCCGGACACTACGAGCAGTACTTC.

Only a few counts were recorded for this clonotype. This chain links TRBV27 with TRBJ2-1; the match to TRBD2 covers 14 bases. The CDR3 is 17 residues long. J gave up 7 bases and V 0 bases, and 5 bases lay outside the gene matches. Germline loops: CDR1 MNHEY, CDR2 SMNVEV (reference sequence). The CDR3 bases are TGTGCCAGCAGTTTATCTGTGGGACTAGCGGGAGTAAATGAGCAGTTCTTC. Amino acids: CASSLSVGLAGVNEQFF.

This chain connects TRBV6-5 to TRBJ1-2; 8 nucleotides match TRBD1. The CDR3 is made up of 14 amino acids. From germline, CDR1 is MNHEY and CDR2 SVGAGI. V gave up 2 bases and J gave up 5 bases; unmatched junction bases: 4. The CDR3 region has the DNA TGTGCCAGCAGTTACCGGACAGGGATTTATGGCTACACCTTC. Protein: CASSYRTGIYGYTF.

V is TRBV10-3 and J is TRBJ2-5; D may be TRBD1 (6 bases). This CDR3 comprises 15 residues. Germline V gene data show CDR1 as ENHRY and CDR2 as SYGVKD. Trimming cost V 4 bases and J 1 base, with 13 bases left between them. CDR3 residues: CAISAGRGFQETQYF. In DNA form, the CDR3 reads TGTGCCATCAGTGCTGGCAGGGGCTTCCAAGAGACCCAGTACTTC.

CDR3 DNA sequence: TGTGCCAGCAGACCCTCTCGCGGGGGATCGTACAATGAGCAGTTCTTC. Protein sequence: CASRPSRGGSYNEQFF. V is TRBV3-1 and J is TRBJ2-1; 7 bases map to TRBD2. Germline CDR1 LGHDT, CDR2 YNNKEL (reference sequence). V gave up 6 bases and J gave up 4 bases; unmatched junction bases: 12. CDR3 size: 16 residues.